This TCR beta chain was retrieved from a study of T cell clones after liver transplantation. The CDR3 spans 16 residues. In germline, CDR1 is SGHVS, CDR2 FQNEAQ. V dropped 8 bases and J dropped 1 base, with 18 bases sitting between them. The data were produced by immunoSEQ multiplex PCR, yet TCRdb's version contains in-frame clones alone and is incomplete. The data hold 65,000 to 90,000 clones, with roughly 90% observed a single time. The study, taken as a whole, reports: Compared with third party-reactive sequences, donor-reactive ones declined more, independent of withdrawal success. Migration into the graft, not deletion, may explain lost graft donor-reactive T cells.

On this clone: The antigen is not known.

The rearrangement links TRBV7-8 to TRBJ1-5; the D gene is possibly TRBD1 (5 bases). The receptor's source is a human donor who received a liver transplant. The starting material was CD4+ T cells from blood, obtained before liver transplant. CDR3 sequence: CASAPGTGVSNQPQHF. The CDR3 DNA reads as TGTGCCAGCGCCCCAGGGACCGGAGTGAGCAATCAGCCCCAGCATTTT.